The T cell receptor (beta chain) described here comes from a study of technical replicates of blood from a handful of donors. TCRdb's copy holds only in-frame clones and misses some; the assay was immunoSEQ multiplex PCR. The table lists more than 9,000 clones, roughly 94% of them singletons. This CDR3 is 13 amino acids long. V gave up 4 bases and J gave up 4 bases; unmatched junction bases: 4. Germline lookup yields CDR1 SGDLS and CDR2 YYNGEE. The chain combines TRBV9 with TRBJ1-2; 7 nucleotides agree with TRBD1. The receptor was isolated from a human donor in good health. Sequencing input: PBMCs. CDR3 coding DNA: TGTGCCAGCAGCATGGGACAGCTCTATGGCTACACCTTC. It translates to CASSMGQLYGYTF.